The rows below give T cell receptor beta chains drawn from one sample of a study of T cell responses to AZD1222 COVID-19 vaccine. Using immunoSEQ multiplex PCR, the repertoire was profiled, and TCRdb retains in-frame clones only, with some absent. The table lists over 70,000 clones, over 75% of them singletons. The material was peripheral blood, obtained on day 0 of AZD1222 vaccination. The receptors were gathered from an adult in good health. The CDR3 runs from the conserved cysteine through the conserved F or W. Fields, in order: V gene, CDR3 length, D gene, J gene, clone size, CDR3 DNA, CDR3 protein. The D gene is left open where the match is weak. Clone size, where shown, is once, few, many, or a class for clones that have expanded.

TRBV18,16,-,TRBJ1-2,-,TGTGCCAGCTCACCCACAGACAGGAGAGAACGCTATGGCTACACCTTC,CASSPTDRRERYGYTF
TRBV5-4,14,-,TRBJ1-4,-,TGTGCCAGCAGCTTGCGTGAGGTTAATGAAAAACTGTTTTTT,CASSLREVNEKLFF
TRBV7-8,17,TRBD2,TRBJ2-2,-,TGTGCCAGCAGCTTAGGGACTAGCGGGGCTAACACCGGGGAGCTGTTTTTT,CASSLGTSGANTGELFF
TRBV27,15,-,TRBJ1-2,-,TGTGCCAGCAGTTTAGGACACAACACTAACTATGGCTACACCTTC,CASSLGHNTNYGYTF
TRBV24-1,13,-,TRBJ2-7,few,TGTGCCACCTCAGGGGCCCCACTCTACGAGCAGTACTTC,CATSGAPLYEQYF
TRBV30,10,-,TRBJ2-7,-,TGTGCCTGGGGGGTCTACGAGCAGTACTTC,CAWGVYEQYF
TRBV6-6,12,-,TRBJ1-1,-,TGTGCCAGCAGTTACATGAGTACTGAAGCTTTCTTT,CASSYMSTEAFF
TRBV10-3,15,-,TRBJ1-5,-,TGTGCCATCAGTAATATGGGACGACTAAATCAGCCCCAGCATTTT,CAISNMGRLNQPQHF
TRBV18,17,TRBD1,TRBJ2-7,-,TGTGCCAGCTCACCACCAGGGACAGGGGAGCGAGCCTACGAGCAGTACTTC,CASSPPGTGERAYEQYF
TRBV7-6,15,TRBD1,TRBJ1-5,-,TGTGCCAGCAGCTTAGGGACAGGGTACAATCAGCCCCAGCATTTT,CASSLGTGYNQPQHF
TRBV20-1,11,TRBD2,TRBJ2-4,-,TGCAGTGCTGGACTAGCGGGAGGTTTATACTTC,CSAGLAGGLYF
TRBV5-1,19,-,TRBJ2-6,-,TGCGCCAGCAGCTTGGATGTCCTAGGACAGAACTCTGGGGCCAACGTCCTGACTTTC,CASSLDVLGQNSGANVLTF
TRBV7-9,15,-,TRBJ1-2,-,TGTGCCAGCAGCTTAGGCAGATTTGCTAACTATGGCTACACCTTC,CASSLGRFANYGYTF
TRBV5-6,13,-,TRBJ1-1,-,TGTGCCAGCAGCTTGGCCGTGAGTACTGAAGCTTTCTTT,CASSLAVSTEAFF
TRBV28,16,TRBD1,TRBJ1-1,-,TGTGCCAGCAGCAAGAAAACAGGGGGCGCGGGCACTGAAGCTTTCTTT,CASSKKTGGAGTEAFF
TRBV6-2/TRBV6-3,16,TRBD2,TRBJ2-1,-,TGTGCCAGCAGTTACCTCCTAGCGGGAGCGGACAATGAGCAGTTCTTC,CASSYLLAGADNEQFF
TRBV13,16,-,TRBJ2-3,-,TGTGCCAGCAGCGCCTCCACAGCGGGCATAACAGATACGCAGTATTTT,CASSASTAGITDTQYF
TRBV4-3,16,-,TRBJ2-1,-,TGCGCCAGCAGCCACCTGTCGTTCAGCTCCTACAATGAGCAGTTCTTC,CASSHLSFSSYNEQFF
TRBV28,14,-,TRBJ1-2,-,TGTGCCAGCAGTTTATCGCATTCTAACTATGGCTACACCTTC,CASSLSHSNYGYTF
TRBV7-6,16,TRBD2,TRBJ2-3,-,TGTGCCAGCAGCTCCCCATCCGGCGGGAGGACAGATACGCAGTATTTT,CASSSPSGGRTDTQYF
TRBV28,17,TRBD2,TRBJ2-7,-,TGTGCCAGCAGTCTCCTCTTGCCACTAGCGGGAGAAGATGAGCAGTACTTC,CASSLLLPLAGEDEQYF
TRBV27,15,-,TRBJ2-7,-,TGTGCCAGCAGTTTAACCCCGGGACTCACCTACGAGCAGTACTTC,CASSLTPGLTYEQYF
TRBV5-1,13,-,TRBJ1-2,-,TGCGCCAGCAGCTTGGCCTCAGGGTCTGGCTACACCTTC,CASSLASGSGYTF
TRBV19,14,-,TRBJ2-7,-,TGTGCCAGTAGTATCCAAGGGGGGAACTACGAGCAGTACTTC,CASSIQGGNYEQYF